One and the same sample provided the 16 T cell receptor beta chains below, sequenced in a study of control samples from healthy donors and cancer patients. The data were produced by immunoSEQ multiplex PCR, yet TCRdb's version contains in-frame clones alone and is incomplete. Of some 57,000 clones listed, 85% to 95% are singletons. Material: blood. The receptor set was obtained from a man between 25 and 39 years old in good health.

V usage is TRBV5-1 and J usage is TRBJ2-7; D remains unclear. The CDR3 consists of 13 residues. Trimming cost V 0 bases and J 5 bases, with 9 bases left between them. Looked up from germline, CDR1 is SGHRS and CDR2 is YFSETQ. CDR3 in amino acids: CASSLGHQDEQYF. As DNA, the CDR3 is TGCGCCAGCAGCTTGGGGCACCAGGACGAGCAGTACTTC.

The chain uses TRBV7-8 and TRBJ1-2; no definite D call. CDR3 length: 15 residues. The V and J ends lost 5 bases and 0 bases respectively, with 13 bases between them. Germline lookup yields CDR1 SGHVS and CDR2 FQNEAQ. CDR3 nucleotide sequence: TGTGCCAGCAGCCCTACGCGGGCAGCTAACTATGGCTACACCTTC. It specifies CASSPTRAANYGYTF.

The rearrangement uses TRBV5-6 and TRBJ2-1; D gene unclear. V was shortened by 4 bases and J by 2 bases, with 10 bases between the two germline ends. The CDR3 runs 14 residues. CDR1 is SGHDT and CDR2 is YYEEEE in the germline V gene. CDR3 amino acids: CASSRAVPYNEQFF. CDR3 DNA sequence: TGTGCCAGCAGCCGGGCGGTTCCCTACAATGAGCAGTTCTTC.

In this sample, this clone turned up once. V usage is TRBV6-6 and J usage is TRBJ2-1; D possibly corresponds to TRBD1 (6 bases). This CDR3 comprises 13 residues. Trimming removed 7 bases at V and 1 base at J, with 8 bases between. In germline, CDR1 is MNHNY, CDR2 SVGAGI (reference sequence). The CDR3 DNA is TGTGCCAGCACGGACAGATCCTACAATGAGCAGTTCTTC. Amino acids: CASTDRSYNEQFF.

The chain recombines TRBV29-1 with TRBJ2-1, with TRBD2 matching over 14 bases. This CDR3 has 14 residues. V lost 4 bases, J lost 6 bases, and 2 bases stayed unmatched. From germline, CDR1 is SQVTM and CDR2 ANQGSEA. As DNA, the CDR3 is TGCAGCGTTGGAGGACTAGCGGGAGGCAATGAGCAGTTCTTC. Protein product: CSVGGLAGGNEQFF.

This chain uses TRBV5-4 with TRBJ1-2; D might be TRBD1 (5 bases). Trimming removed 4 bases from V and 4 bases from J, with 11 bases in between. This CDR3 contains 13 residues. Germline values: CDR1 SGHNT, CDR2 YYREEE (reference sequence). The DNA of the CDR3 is TGTGCCAGCAGCGACGACAGAGCCTATGGCTACACCTTC. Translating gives CASSDDRAYGYTF.

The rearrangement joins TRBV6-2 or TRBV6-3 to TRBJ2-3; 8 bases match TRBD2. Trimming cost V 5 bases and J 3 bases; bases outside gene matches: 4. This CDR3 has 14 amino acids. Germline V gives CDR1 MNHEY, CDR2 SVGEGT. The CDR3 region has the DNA TGTGCCAGCAGTCCCACTAGCGGAACAGATACGCAGTATTTT. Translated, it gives CASSPTSGTDTQYF.

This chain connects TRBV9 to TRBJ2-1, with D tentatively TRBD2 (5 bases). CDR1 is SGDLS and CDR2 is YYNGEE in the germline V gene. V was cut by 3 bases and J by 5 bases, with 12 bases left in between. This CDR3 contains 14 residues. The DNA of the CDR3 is TGTGCCAGCAGCGCCCGGGGTTTTAACAATGAGCAGTTCTTC. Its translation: CASSARGFNNEQFF.

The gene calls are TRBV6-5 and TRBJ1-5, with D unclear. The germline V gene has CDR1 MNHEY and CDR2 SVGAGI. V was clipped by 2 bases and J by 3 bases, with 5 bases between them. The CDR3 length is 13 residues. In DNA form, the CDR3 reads TGTGCCAGCAGTTACAACGCCAATCAGCCCCAGCATTTT. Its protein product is CASSYNANQPQHF.

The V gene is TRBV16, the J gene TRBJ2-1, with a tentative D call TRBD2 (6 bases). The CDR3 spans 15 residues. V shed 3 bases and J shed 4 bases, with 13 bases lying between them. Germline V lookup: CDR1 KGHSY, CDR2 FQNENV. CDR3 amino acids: CASSQSRDFYNEQFF. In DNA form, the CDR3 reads TGTGCCAGCAGCCAGTCCCGGGACTTTTACAATGAGCAGTTCTTC.

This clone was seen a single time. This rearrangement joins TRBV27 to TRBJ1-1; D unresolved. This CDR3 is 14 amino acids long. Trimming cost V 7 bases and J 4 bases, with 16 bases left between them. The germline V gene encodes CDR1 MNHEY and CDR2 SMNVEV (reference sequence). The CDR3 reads CASTPIGGPTEAFF. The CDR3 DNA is TGTGCCAGCACCCCCATAGGAGGGCCCACTGAAGCTTTCTTT.

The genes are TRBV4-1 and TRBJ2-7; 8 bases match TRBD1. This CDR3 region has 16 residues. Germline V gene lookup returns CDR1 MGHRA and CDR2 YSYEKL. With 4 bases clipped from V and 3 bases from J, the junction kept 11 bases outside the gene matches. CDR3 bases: TGCGCCAGCAGCCCGGAGAGTGGGACAGGTAACTACGAGCAGTACTTC. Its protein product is CASSPESGTGNYEQYF.

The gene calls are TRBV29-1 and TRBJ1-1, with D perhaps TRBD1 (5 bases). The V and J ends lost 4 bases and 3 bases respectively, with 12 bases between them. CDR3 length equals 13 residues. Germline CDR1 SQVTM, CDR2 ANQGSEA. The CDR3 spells CSVVQVGDTEAFF. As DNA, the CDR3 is TGCAGCGTTGTACAGGTTGGGGACACTGAAGCTTTCTTT.

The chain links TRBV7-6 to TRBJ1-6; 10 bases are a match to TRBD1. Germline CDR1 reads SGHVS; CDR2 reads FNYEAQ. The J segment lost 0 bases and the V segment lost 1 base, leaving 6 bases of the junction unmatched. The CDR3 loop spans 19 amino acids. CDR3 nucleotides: TGTGCCAGCAGCTTAGAAGGGACAGGGGTCCTCTCCTATAATTCACCCCTCCACTTT. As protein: CASSLEGTGVLSYNSPLHF. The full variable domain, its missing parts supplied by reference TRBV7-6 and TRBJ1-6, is GAGVSQSPRYKVTKRGQDVALRCDPISGHVSLYWYRQALGQGPEFLTYFNYEAQQDKSGLPNDRFSAERPEGSISTLTIQRTEQRDSAMYRCASSLEGTGVLSYNSPLHFGNGTRLTVT.

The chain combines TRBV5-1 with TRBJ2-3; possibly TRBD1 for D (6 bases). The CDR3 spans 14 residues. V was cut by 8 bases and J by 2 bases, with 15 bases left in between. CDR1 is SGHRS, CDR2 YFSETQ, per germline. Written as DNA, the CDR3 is TGCGCCAGTTCCAGGGGAATCCACACAGATACGCAGTATTTT. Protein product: CASSRGIHTDTQYF.

The CDR3 spells CASSFPGSEQYF. CDR3 coding DNA: TGTGCCAGCAGCTTTCCCGGATCCGAGCAGTACTTC. This chain uses TRBV7-6 with TRBJ2-7, with unresolved D. The CDR3 covers 12 residues. CDR1 and CDR2 (germline): SGHVS, FNYEAQ. V lost 3 bases to trimming and J lost 6 bases, with 9 bases between them.